A selection of T cell receptor beta chains follows, all from one sample in a study of T cells in Graves' hyperthyroidism and ophthalmopathy. TCRdb re-analysed the multiplex PCR reads in MiXCR, keeping a single row per CDR3 protein. Seen here are tens of thousands of distinct CDR3 sequences, roughly half observed once, and the top ten hold over 30%. The sequenced material came from peripheral blood or thyroid tissue (not recorded which). All receptors come from a man younger than 35 with Graves' hyperthyroidism. CDR3s include the opening cysteine and the closing phenylalanine or tryptophan. A D gene is named only where the DNA matches it firmly. Size values are once, few and many counts, or a class for expanded clones, and some rows have none.

abundance: .
v_gene: TRBV20-1
d_gene: TRBD1
j_gene: TRBJ2-7
CDR3nt: TGCAGTTCCTCCGGGACAGAAAAATACGAGCAGTACTTC
CDR3aa: CSSSGTEKYEQYF

abundance: .
v_gene: TRBV7-8
d_gene: TRBD1
j_gene: TRBJ1-2
CDR3nt: TGTGCCAGCAGCTTAGCTGGGACAGGGGATGGCTACACCTTC
CDR3aa: CASSLAGTGDGYTF

abundance: many
v_gene: TRBV7-9
d_gene: .
j_gene: TRBJ2-7
CDR3nt: TGTGCCAGCAGCTTAGTTACAGCTACCTACGAGCAGTACTTC
CDR3aa: CASSLVTATYEQYF

abundance: once
v_gene: TRBV7-9
d_gene: .
j_gene: TRBJ1-4
CDR3nt: TGTGCCAGCAGCCTCCTCACCACGTGGAATGGAGAAAAACTGTTTTTT
CDR3aa: CASSLLTTWNGEKLFF

abundance: .
v_gene: TRBV29-1
d_gene: .
j_gene: TRBJ2-7
CDR3nt: TGCAGCGTTGATGGGTATAAGGGCGAGCAGTACTTC
CDR3aa: CSVDGYKGEQYF

abundance: .
v_gene: TRBV10-3
d_gene: .
j_gene: TRBJ1-5
CDR3nt: TGTGCCATCAGTGAGTCGACCGTCAGTAGTCCGGTTTTT
CDR3aa: CAISESTVSSPVF

abundance: few
v_gene: TRBV9
d_gene: TRBD2
j_gene: TRBJ2-5
CDR3nt: TGTGCCAGCAGCGTAACATCCGGGACTAGCGGGACCGAGACCCAGTACTTC
CDR3aa: CASSVTSGTSGTETQYF

abundance: many
v_gene: TRBV6-5
d_gene: TRBD1
j_gene: TRBJ2-2
CDR3nt: TGTGCCAGCAGTTACTCGGGACAGATAACCTCCGGGGAGCTGTTTTTT
CDR3aa: CASSYSGQITSGELFF

abundance: .
v_gene: TRBV6-1
d_gene: .
j_gene: TRBJ2-5
CDR3nt: TGTGCCAGCAGTGAACCGGGACAAGAGACCCAGTACTTC
CDR3aa: CASSEPGQETQYF

abundance: .
v_gene: TRBV20-1
d_gene: .
j_gene: TRBJ2-7
CDR3nt: TGCAGTGCTAGAGATCAGGGGGGGCGCTACGAGCAGTACTTC
CDR3aa: CSARDQGGRYEQYF

abundance: .
v_gene: TRBV2
d_gene: TRBD2
j_gene: TRBJ2-5
CDR3nt: TGTGCCAGCAGCCCTGGACTAGCGGGCTCCCAAGAGACCCGGTACTTC
CDR3aa: CASSPGLAGSQETRYF

abundance: .
v_gene: TRBV2
d_gene: .
j_gene: TRBJ2-6
CDR3nt: TGTGCCGCGGAAGGAGACGGGGCCGACGTCCTGACTTTC
CDR3aa: CAAEGDGADVLTF

abundance: .
v_gene: TRBV15
d_gene: .
j_gene: TRBJ1-2
CDR3nt: TGTGCCACCAGCAGAGACACTCCCGGGGTGTATGGCTACACCTTC
CDR3aa: CATSRDTPGVYGYTF

abundance: many
v_gene: TRBV5-8
d_gene: .
j_gene: TRBJ1-1
CDR3nt: TGTGCCAGCAGCCCCGGACAGAGGGCTGAAGCTTTCTTT
CDR3aa: CASSPGQRAEAFF

abundance: .
v_gene: TRBV19
d_gene: TRBD1
j_gene: TRBJ2-7
CDR3nt: TGTGCCAGTAGTGCGACAGGGGGCGGGTACGAGCAGTACTTC
CDR3aa: CASSATGGGYEQYF

abundance: .
v_gene: TRBV2
d_gene: TRBD1
j_gene: TRBJ1-1
CDR3nt: TGTGCCAGCACGGGACAGGGTGAATCTGAAGCTTTCTTT
CDR3aa: CASTGQGESEAFF

abundance: .
v_gene: TRBV20-1
d_gene: .
j_gene: TRBJ2-6
CDR3nt: TGCAGTGCGGGTGCTGGGGCCAACGTCCTGACTTTC
CDR3aa: CSAGAGANVLTF

abundance: many
v_gene: TRBV2
d_gene: TRBD2
j_gene: TRBJ2-2
CDR3nt: TGTGCCAGCAGGGGCGGGACTAGCGGGTATGGCGGGGAGCTGTTTTTT
CDR3aa: CASRGGTSGYGGELFF

abundance: .
v_gene: TRBV7-9
d_gene: .
j_gene: TRBJ1-1
CDR3nt: TGTGCCAGCAGTTACTCGAGCAGGGTAGGCACTGAAGCTTTCTTT
CDR3aa: CASSYSSRVGTEAFF

abundance: .
v_gene: TRBV29-1
d_gene: TRBD2
j_gene: TRBJ2-7
CDR3nt: TGCAGCGTGAGGCCCGGGACTAGCGGGAGAGACGAGCAGTACTTC
CDR3aa: CSVRPGTSGRDEQYF

abundance: many
v_gene: TRBV12-3/TRBV12-4
d_gene: .
j_gene: TRBJ2-5
CDR3nt: TGTGCCAGCCGGGGGTCGGTAGAGACCCAGTACTTC
CDR3aa: CASRGSVETQYF

abundance: .
v_gene: TRBV2
d_gene: TRBD1
j_gene: TRBJ1-2
CDR3nt: TGTGCCAGCAGTGGACAGGGGGTTTTCTATGGCTACACCTTC
CDR3aa: CASSGQGVFYGYTF

abundance: medium-sized
v_gene: TRBV14
d_gene: .
j_gene: TRBJ1-6
CDR3nt: TGTGCCAGCAGCCCGCCGGGCCCCTATTCACCCCTCCACTTT
CDR3aa: CASSPPGPYSPLHF

abundance: .
v_gene: TRBV6-1
d_gene: .
j_gene: TRBJ2-7
CDR3nt: TGTGCCACCAGTGGAGGCTACGGGCAGTACTTC
CDR3aa: CATSGGYGQYF

abundance: many
v_gene: TRBV5-1
d_gene: .
j_gene: TRBJ1-1
CDR3nt: TGCGCCACCCGTACAGGCGGAATGAACACTGAAGCTTTCTTT
CDR3aa: CATRTGGMNTEAFF

abundance: many
v_gene: TRBV18
d_gene: TRBD1
j_gene: TRBJ2-7
CDR3nt: TGTGCCAGCTCACCAATGGGACAGCAGAACGAGCAGTACTTC
CDR3aa: CASSPMGQQNEQYF

abundance: .
v_gene: TRBV5-1
d_gene: .
j_gene: TRBJ1-3
CDR3nt: TGCGCCAGCAGCTTGAAGGACCCTAACACCATATATTTT
CDR3aa: CASSLKDPNTIYF

abundance: .
v_gene: TRBV15
d_gene: TRBD2
j_gene: TRBJ2-1
CDR3nt: TGTGCCACCAGCAGAGATGAGGGAGGGTCCTACAATGAGCAGTTCTTC
CDR3aa: CATSRDEGGSYNEQFF

abundance: .
v_gene: TRBV29-1
d_gene: .
j_gene: TRBJ1-1
CDR3nt: TGCAGCGTCCATACCCCCTCTGAAGCTTTCTTT
CDR3aa: CSVHTPSEAFF

abundance: .
v_gene: TRBV7-3
d_gene: .
j_gene: TRBJ1-1
CDR3nt: TGTGCCAGCAGCAACTCAGGGATGGGCACTGAAGCTTTCTTT
CDR3aa: CASSNSGMGTEAFF

abundance: .
v_gene: TRBV3-1
d_gene: TRBD1
j_gene: TRBJ1-2
CDR3nt: TGTGCCAGCGGATCAGGGGGCGCCGTTTATGGCTACACCTTC
CDR3aa: CASGSGGAVYGYTF

abundance: many
v_gene: TRBV10-3
d_gene: .
j_gene: TRBJ2-2
CDR3nt: TGTGCCATCAGTGAAAGGGGCGCCGACACCGGGGAGCTGTTTTTT
CDR3aa: CAISERGADTGELFF

abundance: many
v_gene: TRBV19
d_gene: .
j_gene: TRBJ1-1
CDR3nt: TGTGCCAGTTTCGGGGTTAGGACTGAAGCTTTCTTT
CDR3aa: CASFGVRTEAFF

abundance: few
v_gene: TRBV20-1
d_gene: TRBD2
j_gene: TRBJ2-5
CDR3nt: TGCAGTGCTAGACGGACTAGCGGGGGGGAGACCCAGTACTTC
CDR3aa: CSARRTSGGETQYF

abundance: .
v_gene: TRBV15
d_gene: TRBD1
j_gene: TRBJ1-4
CDR3nt: TGTGCCACCAGCAGACAGGGGGCTAATGAAAAACTGTTTTTT
CDR3aa: CATSRQGANEKLFF

abundance: few
v_gene: TRBV7-8
d_gene: .
j_gene: TRBJ2-7
CDR3nt: TGTGCCAGCAGCTTAGTCTTGGAAGGGGGTGAGCAGTACTTC
CDR3aa: CASSLVLEGGEQYF

abundance: .
v_gene: TRBV2
d_gene: .
j_gene: TRBJ2-7
CDR3nt: TGTGCCAGCAGCCCCTCCAGGAGGACTGGGTACGAGCAGTACTTC
CDR3aa: CASSPSRRTGYEQYF

abundance: .
v_gene: TRBV29-1
d_gene: TRBD2
j_gene: TRBJ2-7
CDR3nt: TGCAGCGTTGAAGATACTAGCGGGAGCTACGAGCAGTACTTC
CDR3aa: CSVEDTSGSYEQYF

abundance: .
v_gene: TRBV7-2
d_gene: .
j_gene: TRBJ1-1
CDR3nt: TGTGCCAGCAGCCAAGAGATGGGGGTGAACACTGAAGCTTTCTTT
CDR3aa: CASSQEMGVNTEAFF

abundance: .
v_gene: TRBV19
d_gene: .
j_gene: TRBJ1-5
CDR3nt: TGTGCCAGTAGTACCGTCCGACAGGTAGTCGATCAGCCCCAGCATTTT
CDR3aa: CASSTVRQVVDQPQHF

abundance: once
v_gene: TRBV2
d_gene: .
j_gene: TRBJ1-5
CDR3nt: TGTGCCAGCAGTGGTCAAACGGGTAGCAACCAGCCCCAGCATTTT
CDR3aa: CASSGQTGSNQPQHF

abundance: .
v_gene: TRBV14
d_gene: TRBD1
j_gene: TRBJ2-7
CDR3nt: TGTGCCAGCAGCCAAGTTCAGGGGGTGGATGGCGAGCAGTACTTC
CDR3aa: CASSQVQGVDGEQYF

abundance: .
v_gene: TRBV29-1
d_gene: .
j_gene: TRBJ2-5
CDR3nt: TGCAGCGTTAAGCCTGGGGACGGGGAGACCCAGTACTTC
CDR3aa: CSVKPGDGETQYF

abundance: many
v_gene: TRBV19
d_gene: .
j_gene: TRBJ2-7
CDR3nt: TGTGCCAGTAGTATAGATCCAGCGGAACTAATCTACGAGCAGTACTTC
CDR3aa: CASSIDPAELIYEQYF

abundance: .
v_gene: TRBV20-1
d_gene: TRBD1
j_gene: TRBJ2-5
CDR3nt: TGCAGTGCTAGCCTCGGGACAGGAGAAGAGACCCAGTACTTC
CDR3aa: CSASLGTGEETQYF

abundance: .
v_gene: TRBV12-3/TRBV12-4
d_gene: TRBD1
j_gene: TRBJ1-2
CDR3nt: TGTGCCAGCAGTCCCCAGCAACAGGGGGCCCATGGCTACACCTTC
CDR3aa: CASSPQQQGAHGYTF

abundance: many
v_gene: TRBV6-1
d_gene: TRBD2
j_gene: TRBJ2-5
CDR3nt: TGTGCCAGCAGTGAACAACTAGCGGGGGGGAAGACGGAGACCCAGTACTTC
CDR3aa: CASSEQLAGGKTETQYF

abundance: .
v_gene: TRBV20-1
d_gene: .
j_gene: TRBJ2-7
CDR3nt: TGCAGTGCTAAGAGGACAGCCACCTACGAGCAGTACTTC
CDR3aa: CSAKRTATYEQYF

abundance: .
v_gene: TRBV29-1
d_gene: .
j_gene: TRBJ2-5
CDR3nt: TGCAGCGTTGAAGATCTGGCAAGAAAGGGGGAGACCCAGTACTTC
CDR3aa: CSVEDLARKGETQYF

abundance: many
v_gene: TRBV15
d_gene: TRBD2
j_gene: TRBJ2-5
CDR3nt: TGTGCCACCAGCAGAGGGGTCGTCTCGCCCCTGACTAGCGGACAAGAGACCCAGTACTTC
CDR3aa: CATSRGVVSPLTSGQETQYF

abundance: .
v_gene: TRBV14
d_gene: TRBD2
j_gene: TRBJ2-3
CDR3nt: TGTGCCAGCAGCCCGGGACTAGAAGTTTTCACAGATACGCAGTATTTT
CDR3aa: CASSPGLEVFTDTQYF

abundance: .
v_gene: TRBV7-9
d_gene: TRBD1
j_gene: TRBJ2-7
CDR3nt: TGTGCCAGCAGCTTAAAGACAGGGCAGGACTACGAGCAGTACTTC
CDR3aa: CASSLKTGQDYEQYF

abundance: .
v_gene: TRBV5-1
d_gene: .
j_gene: TRBJ1-2
CDR3nt: TGCGCCAGCAGCCCTGCACATGCGGCACAGGTTTTGAAGGGCTACACCTTC
CDR3aa: CASSPAHAAQVLKGYTF